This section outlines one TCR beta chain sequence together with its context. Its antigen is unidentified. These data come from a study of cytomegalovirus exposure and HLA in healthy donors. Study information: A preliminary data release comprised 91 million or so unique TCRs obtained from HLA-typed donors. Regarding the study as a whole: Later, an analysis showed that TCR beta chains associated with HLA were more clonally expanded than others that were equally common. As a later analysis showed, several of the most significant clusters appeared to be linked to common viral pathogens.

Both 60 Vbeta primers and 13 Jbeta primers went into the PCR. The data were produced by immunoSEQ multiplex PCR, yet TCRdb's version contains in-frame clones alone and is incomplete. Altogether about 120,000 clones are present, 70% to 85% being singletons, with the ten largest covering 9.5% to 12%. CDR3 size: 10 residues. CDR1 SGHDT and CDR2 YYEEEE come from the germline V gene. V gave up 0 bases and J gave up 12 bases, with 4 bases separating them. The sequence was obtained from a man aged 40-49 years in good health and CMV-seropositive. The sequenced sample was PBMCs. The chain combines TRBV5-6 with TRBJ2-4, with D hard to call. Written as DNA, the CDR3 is TGTGCCAGCAGCTTGGACAGTCAGTACTTC. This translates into CASSLDSQYF.